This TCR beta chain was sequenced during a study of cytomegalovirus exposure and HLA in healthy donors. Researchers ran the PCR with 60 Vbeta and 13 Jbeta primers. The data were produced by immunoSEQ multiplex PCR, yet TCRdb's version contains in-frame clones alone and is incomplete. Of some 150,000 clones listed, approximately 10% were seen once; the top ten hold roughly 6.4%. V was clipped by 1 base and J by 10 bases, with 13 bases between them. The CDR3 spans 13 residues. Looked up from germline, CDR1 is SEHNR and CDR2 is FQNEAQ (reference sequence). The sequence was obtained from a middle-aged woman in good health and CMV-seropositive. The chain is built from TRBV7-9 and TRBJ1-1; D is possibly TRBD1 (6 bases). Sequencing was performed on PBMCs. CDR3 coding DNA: TGTGCCAGCAGCTTAGAAGCGGGGGGCAGAGCTTTCTTT. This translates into CASSLEAGGRAFF. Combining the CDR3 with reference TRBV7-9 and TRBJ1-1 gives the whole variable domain DTGVSQNPRHKITKRGQNVTFRCDPISEHNRLYWYRQTLGQGPEFLTYFQNEAQLEKSRLLSDRFSAERPKGSFSTLEIQRTEQGDSAMYLCASSLEAGGRAFFGQGTRLTVV.